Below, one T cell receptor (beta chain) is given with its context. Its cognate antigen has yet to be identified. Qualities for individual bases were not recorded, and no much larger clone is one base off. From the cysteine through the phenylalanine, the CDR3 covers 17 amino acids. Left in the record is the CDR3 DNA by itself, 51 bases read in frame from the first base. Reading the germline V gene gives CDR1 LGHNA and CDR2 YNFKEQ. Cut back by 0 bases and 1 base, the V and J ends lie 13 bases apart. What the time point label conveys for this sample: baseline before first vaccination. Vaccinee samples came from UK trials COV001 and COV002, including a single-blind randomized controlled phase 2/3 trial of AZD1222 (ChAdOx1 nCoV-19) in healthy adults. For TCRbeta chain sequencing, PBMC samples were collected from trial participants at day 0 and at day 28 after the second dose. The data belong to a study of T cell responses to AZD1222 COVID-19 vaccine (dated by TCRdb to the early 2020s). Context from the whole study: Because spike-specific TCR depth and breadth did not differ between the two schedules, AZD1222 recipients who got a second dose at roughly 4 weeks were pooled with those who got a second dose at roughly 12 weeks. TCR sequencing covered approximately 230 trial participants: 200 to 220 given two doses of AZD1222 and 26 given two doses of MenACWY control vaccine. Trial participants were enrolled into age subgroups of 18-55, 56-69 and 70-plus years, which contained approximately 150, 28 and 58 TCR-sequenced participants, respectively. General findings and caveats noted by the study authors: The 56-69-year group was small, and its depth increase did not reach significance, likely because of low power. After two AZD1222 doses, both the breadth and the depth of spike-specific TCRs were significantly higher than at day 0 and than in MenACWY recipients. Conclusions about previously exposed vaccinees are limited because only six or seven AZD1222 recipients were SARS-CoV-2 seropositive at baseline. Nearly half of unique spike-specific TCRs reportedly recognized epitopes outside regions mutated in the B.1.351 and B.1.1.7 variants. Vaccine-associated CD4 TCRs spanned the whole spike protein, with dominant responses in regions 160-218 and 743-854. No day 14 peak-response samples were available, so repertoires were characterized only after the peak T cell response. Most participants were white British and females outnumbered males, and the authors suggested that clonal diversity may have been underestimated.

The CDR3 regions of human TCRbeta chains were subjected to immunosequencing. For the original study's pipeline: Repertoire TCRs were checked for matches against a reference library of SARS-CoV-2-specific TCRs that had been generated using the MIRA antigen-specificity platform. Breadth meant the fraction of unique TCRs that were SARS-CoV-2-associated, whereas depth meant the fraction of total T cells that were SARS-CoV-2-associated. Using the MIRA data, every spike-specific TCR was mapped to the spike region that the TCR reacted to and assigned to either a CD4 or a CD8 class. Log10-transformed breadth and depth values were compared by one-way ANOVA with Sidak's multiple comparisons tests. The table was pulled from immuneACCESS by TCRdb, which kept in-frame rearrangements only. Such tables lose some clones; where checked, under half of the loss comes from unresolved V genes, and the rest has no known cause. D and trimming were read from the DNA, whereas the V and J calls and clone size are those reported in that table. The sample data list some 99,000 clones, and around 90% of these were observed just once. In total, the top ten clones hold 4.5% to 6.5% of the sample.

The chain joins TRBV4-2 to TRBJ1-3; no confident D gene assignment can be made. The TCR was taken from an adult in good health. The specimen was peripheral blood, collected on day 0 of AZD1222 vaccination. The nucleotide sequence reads TGTGCCAGCAGCCAAGATAGTCCGGGCTTATCTGGAAACACCATATATTTT. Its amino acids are CASSQDSPGLSGNTIYF.